This TCR beta chain is from a study of T cells after yellow fever vaccination. Overall study: The study sorted EM, EMRA, CM and Tscm memory subsets by CD3, CD45RA, CCR7 and CD95. Fractions low in cell number were prepared with SMART-Seq v4 Ultra Low Input. Study results and caveats: The study noted that FACS-sorted repertoires could contain abundant clonotypes contaminating from the bulk population.

TCRdb re-analysed the 5' RACE reads in MiXCR, keeping a single row per CDR3 protein. The sample has roughly 9,300 distinct CDR3 sequences, around 5% seen once; the top ten hold 1.6%. Judged by abundance, this clonotype is medium-sized (0.01 to 0.1%). The CDR3 loop spans 15 amino acids. Germline assignment: CDR1 LGHNA and CDR2 YSLEER. J lost 7 bases, V lost 1 base, and 5 bases had no gene match. The chain employs TRBV4-3 and TRBJ2-1; 9 bases agree with TRBD1. This clonotype was obtained from a man aged 18 to 29 who received the YFV17D yellow fever vaccine. Sequences were derived from PBMCs, either bulk or a sorted T-cell subset (CD4+, CD8+, memory, or dextramer-sorted; not recorded which), sampled approximately 15 days after the first yellow fever vaccination. CDR3 nucleotides: TGCGCCAGCAGCCAAGGTTCGGGACAGGGAAATGAGCAGTTCTTC. The encoded protein is CASSQGSGQGNEQFF.